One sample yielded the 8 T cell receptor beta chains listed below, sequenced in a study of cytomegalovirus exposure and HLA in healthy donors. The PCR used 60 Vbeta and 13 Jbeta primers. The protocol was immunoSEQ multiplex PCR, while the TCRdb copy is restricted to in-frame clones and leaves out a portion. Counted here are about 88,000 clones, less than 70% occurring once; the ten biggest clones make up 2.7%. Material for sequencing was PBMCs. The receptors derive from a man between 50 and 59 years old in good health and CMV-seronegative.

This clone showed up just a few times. The CDR3 sequence is CASSPLVSSGYNEQFF. The CDR3, as DNA: TGTGCCAGCAGCCCCCTCGTTTCTAGCGGGTACAATGAGCAGTTCTTC. The rearrangement links TRBV5-8 to TRBJ2-1, with 8 bases that match TRBD2. The CDR3 totals 16 residues. After removal of 4 bases from V and 4 bases from J, the junction contained 10 bases not matched to a gene. Germline loops: CDR1 SGHTS, CDR2 YDEGEE.

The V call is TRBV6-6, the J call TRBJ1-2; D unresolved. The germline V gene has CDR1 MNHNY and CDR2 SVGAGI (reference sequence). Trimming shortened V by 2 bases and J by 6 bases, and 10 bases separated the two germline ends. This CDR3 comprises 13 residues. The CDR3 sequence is CASSYTAGNGYTF. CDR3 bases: TGTGCCAGCAGTTACACCGCAGGAAATGGCTACACCTTC.

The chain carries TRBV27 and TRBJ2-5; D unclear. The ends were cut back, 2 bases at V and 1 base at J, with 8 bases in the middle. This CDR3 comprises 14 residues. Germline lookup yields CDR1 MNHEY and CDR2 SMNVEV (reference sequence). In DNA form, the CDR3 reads TGTGCCAGCAGTTTAAACCCGGGCCAAGAGACCCAGTACTTC. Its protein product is CASSLNPGQETQYF.

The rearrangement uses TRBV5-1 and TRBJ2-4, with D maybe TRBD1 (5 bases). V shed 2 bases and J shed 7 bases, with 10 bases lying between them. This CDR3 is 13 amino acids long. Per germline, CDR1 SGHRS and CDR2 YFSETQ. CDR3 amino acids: CASSLGVGNIQYF. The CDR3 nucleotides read TGCGCCAGCAGCTTAGGGGTTGGGAACATTCAGTACTTC.

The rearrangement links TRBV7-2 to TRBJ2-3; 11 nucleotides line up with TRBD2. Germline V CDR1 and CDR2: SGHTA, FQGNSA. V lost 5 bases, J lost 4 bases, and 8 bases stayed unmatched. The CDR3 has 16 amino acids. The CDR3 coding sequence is TGTGCCAGCAGCCCCCGACTAGCGGGGATCGCAGATACGCAGTATTTT. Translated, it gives CASSPRLAGIADTQYF.

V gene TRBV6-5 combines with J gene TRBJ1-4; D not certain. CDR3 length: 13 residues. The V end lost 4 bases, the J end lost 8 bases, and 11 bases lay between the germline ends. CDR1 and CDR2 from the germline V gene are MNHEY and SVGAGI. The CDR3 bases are TGTGCCAGCAGTTCTCTGACACTGGAAAAACTGTTTTTT. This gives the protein CASSSLTLEKLFF.

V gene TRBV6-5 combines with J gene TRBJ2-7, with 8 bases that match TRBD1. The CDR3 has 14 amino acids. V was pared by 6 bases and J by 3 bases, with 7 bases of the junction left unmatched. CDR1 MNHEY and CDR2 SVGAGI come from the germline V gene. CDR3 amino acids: CASSRDRIIYEQYF. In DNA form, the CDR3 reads TGTGCCAGCAGCAGGGACAGGATAATCTACGAGCAGTACTTC.

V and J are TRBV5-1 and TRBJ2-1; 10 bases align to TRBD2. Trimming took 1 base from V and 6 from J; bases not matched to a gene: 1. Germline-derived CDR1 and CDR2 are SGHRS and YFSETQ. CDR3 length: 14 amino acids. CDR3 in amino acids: CASSLRLAGNEQFF. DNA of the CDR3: TGCGCCAGCAGCTTGCGACTAGCGGGCAATGAGCAGTTCTTC.